The present entry profiles one TCR beta chain with its context. Antigen specificity is unknown. The data are from a study of cytomegalovirus exposure and HLA in healthy donors. TCRdb's table, derived via immunoSEQ multiplex PCR, lists solely in-frame clones and lacks some. The sample has about 64,000 clones, 85% to 90% seen once. Whole-study findings and limits: The TCR clusters that emerged in the first cohort tended, a later analysis found, to co-occur in the approximately 130 validation repertoires. Cytomegalovirus-associated status was assigned to approximately 160 TCR beta chains.

This TCR was recovered from a woman younger than 35 in good health and CMV-seronegative. Sequenced sample: PBMCs.

For the CDR3, the DNA is TGTGCCAGTAGTTCGTCGACAGTTCTCTACGAGCAGTACTTC. This sequence encodes CASSSSTVLYEQYF. The V call is TRBV19, the J call TRBJ2-7, with D maybe TRBD1 (5 bases). The CDR3 length is 14 residues. Germline CDR1 and CDR2: LNHDA and SQIVND (reference sequence). The germline V and J ends were trimmed by 5 bases and 3 bases, with 14 bases remaining between them.